This is a list of T cell receptor beta chains from one sample in a study of cytomegalovirus exposure and HLA in healthy donors. Profiling relied on immunoSEQ multiplex PCR, and the TCRdb table lists in-frame clones only, not all of them. This table holds about 170,000 clones, 80% found once. Input material: PBMCs. Source of these receptors: a man under 40 in good health and CMV-seropositive. The CDR3 runs from the conserved cysteine through the conserved F or W. D genes are given only for firm matches. Size tells how often a clone was seen (once, few, many) or the class of an expanded clone, and some rows leave it out.

size	V	J	D	CDR3	DNA
NA	TRBV6-6	TRBJ2-7	NA	CASSRATYEQYF	TGTGCCAGCAGTCGCGCCACTTACGAGCAGTACTTC
few	TRBV9	TRBJ2-2	NA	CASRPTGTPTGELFF	TGTGCCAGCAGACCAACAGGGACCCCCACCGGGGAGCTGTTTTTT
NA	TRBV10-2	TRBJ2-1	TRBD1	CASSDPGTGSYNEQFF	TGCGCCAGCAGTGACCCCGGGACAGGATCCTACAATGAGCAGTTCTTC
NA	TRBV5-1	TRBJ1-2	TRBD1	CASSFYLWTGRVYGYTF	TGCGCCAGCAGCTTTTATTTGTGGACAGGGCGGGTATATGGCTACACCTTC
few	TRBV9	TRBJ2-3	TRBD2	CASTGGIASGEGDTQYF	TGTGCCAGCACGGGAGGCATTGCTAGCGGGGAGGGGGATACGCAGTATTTT
NA	TRBV13	TRBJ1-2	TRBD1	CANSLGRGRLNGYTF	TGTGCCAACAGCTTAGGTAGGGGGCGCTTGAATGGCTACACCTTC
NA	TRBV5-1	TRBJ1-1	TRBD1	CASSLMVGQGAEAFF	TGCGCCAGCAGCTTGATGGTGGGACAGGGGGCGGAAGCTTTCTTT
once	TRBV9	TRBJ2-3	NA	CASRSRGEDTQYF	TGTGCCAGCAGAAGCAGGGGAGAGGATACGCAGTATTTT
NA	TRBV11-3	TRBJ2-7	NA	CASSSVYEQYF	TGTGCCAGCAGCTCCGTCTACGAGCAGTACTTC
NA	TRBV4-2	TRBJ2-3	NA	CASSQDSGSQILTDTQYF	TGTGCCAGCAGCCAAGATTCAGGGTCTCAGATACTCACAGATACGCAGTATTTT
NA	TRBV7-8	TRBJ2-2	NA	CASITGNDSGELFF	TGTGCCAGCATCACCGGGAACGATAGCGGGGAGCTGTTTTTT
NA	TRBV27	TRBJ2-7	NA	CASSLSRDYEQYF	TGTGCCAGCAGTTTATCCAGGGACTACGAGCAGTACTTC
NA	TRBV5-1	TRBJ1-1	NA	CASSLEGAEPEAFF	TGCGCCAGCAGCTTGGAAGGGGCTGAACCCGAAGCTTTCTTT
NA	TRBV6-1	TRBJ1-5	TRBD1	CASSGTGDQPQHF	TGTGCCAGCAGTGGGACAGGGGATCAGCCCCAGCATTTT
NA	TRBV5-1	TRBJ2-5	NA	CASSLAWRTQETQYF	TGCGCCAGCAGCTTGGCCTGGAGGACCCAAGAGACCCAGTACTTC
NA	TRBV7-3	TRBJ2-3	TRBD2	CASSPQAGGADTQYF	TGTGCCAGCAGCCCCCAAGCGGGAGGGGCGGATACGCAGTATTTT
NA	TRBV29-1	TRBJ2-2	NA	CSVGYRDPATGELFF	TGCAGCGTTGGATACAGGGACCCTGCCACCGGGGAGCTGTTTTTT